One and the same sample provided the 9 T cell receptor beta chains below, sequenced in a study of blood T cell repertoires in COVID-19 (dated by TCRdb to the early 2020s). Library preparation employed the immunoSEQ multiplex PCR assay. TCRdb provides this immuneACCESS table in a form limited to in-frame rearrangements. Some clones are lacking; in checked studies, under half of them reflect an unresolved V gene, and why the rest are absent is not known. Across this sample there are around 190,000 clones, with 88% seen only once. The leading ten clones occupy 9% to 10% of the sample. What was sequenced was PBMCs or T cells enriched from blood (not recorded which). These receptors originate from a woman under 30 who had recovered from COVID-19.

This clone was seen just once. The rearrangement uses TRBV29-1 and TRBJ1-1, with D possibly matching TRBD1 (5 bases). Per the germline V gene, CDR1 is SQVTM and CDR2 is ANQGSEA. This CDR3 comprises 13 residues. V was cut by 5 bases and J by 3 bases, with 13 bases left in between. Here the CDR3 DNA reads TGCAGCGTTAGACAGTCTGGGGACACTGAAGCTTTCTTT. Translation: CSVRQSGDTEAFF.

CDR3 region: CAWSRDPFYEQYF. The CDR3 DNA is TGTGCCTGGAGCCGGGATCCCTTCTACGAGCAGTACTTC. The chain combines TRBV30 with TRBJ2-7; possibly TRBD2 for D (5 bases). This CDR3 contains 13 residues. The germline gives CDR1 GTSNPN, CDR2 SVGIG (reference sequence). The V and J ends lost 3 bases and 3 bases respectively, with 12 bases between them.

J is TRBJ1-5 and V is TRBV28; possible D gene TRBD1, 6 bases. This CDR3 region has 17 residues. The V end was cut by 1 base, the J end by 4 bases, with 17 bases between. The V gene's germline CDR1 is MDHEN and CDR2 SYDVKM. The CDR3 region is CASSLSTGLLGNQPQHF. The CDR3 DNA reads TGTGCCAGCAGTTTATCAACAGGGCTGCTAGGAAATCAGCCCCAGCATTTT.

The chain carries TRBV11-3 and TRBJ2-7, with 10 nucleotides matching TRBD2. The CDR3 sequence is 17 residues long. V lost 11 bases to trimming and J lost 2 bases; unmatched junction nucleotides: 18. In germline, CDR1 is SGHNT, CDR2 YENEEA. CDR3 coding DNA: TGTGCCGGAGCGGGAGGGTTCCTATATCTATCCCCCTACGAGCAGTACTTC. Its protein is CAGAGGFLYLSPYEQYF.

The CDR3, as DNA: TGTGCCAGCAGCCCGACCTTGGGGGGGCCTGAAGCTTTCTTT. Protein product: CASSPTLGGPEAFF. The gene calls are TRBV14 and TRBJ1-1; a weak D match, TRBD1 (6 bases). The germline V and J ends were trimmed by 4 bases and 6 bases, with 15 bases remaining between them. This CDR3 is built from 14 residues. Germline assignment: CDR1 SGHDN and CDR2 FVKESK.

The sample holds many counts of this clone. The rearrangement links TRBV9 to TRBJ2-2, with TRBD1 as a possible D gene (6 bases). The CDR3 spans 17 residues. Germline CDR1 and CDR2: SGDLS and YYNGEE. The V end was cut by 1 base, the J end by 0 bases, with 13 bases between. The CDR3 sequence is CASSVNPGVTNTGELFF. For the CDR3, the DNA is TGTGCCAGCAGCGTAAATCCAGGGGTTACGAACACCGGGGAGCTGTTTTTT.

The chain uses TRBV6-2 or TRBV6-3 and TRBJ2-5, with 7 positions matching TRBD1. The CDR3 covers 13 residues. V trimming: 5 bases; J trimming: 3 bases; junction bases outside the gene matches: 3. CDR1 is MNHEY, CDR2 SVGEGT, per germline. The CDR3 loop reads CASSQGGEETQYF. The CDR3 DNA sequence: TGTGCCAGCAGTCAAGGGGGCGAAGAGACCCAGTACTTC.

This clone was recorded many times. The V and J genes are TRBV4-1 and TRBJ2-3; D is possibly TRBD1 (6 bases). The CDR3 is 14 residues long. V gave up 3 bases and J gave up 5 bases, with 12 bases separating them. The V gene's germline CDR1 is MGHRA and CDR2 YSYEKL. CDR3 loop: CASSQGRGGDTQYF. CDR3 DNA: TGCGCCAGCAGCCAGGGCAGGGGCGGAGATACGCAGTATTTT.

This clone was found once. CDR3 amino acids: CASSDLREIGTDTQYF. The CDR3 DNA follows: TGCGCCAGCAGTGACCTGCGGGAGATCGGCACAGATACGCAGTATTTT. The chain combines TRBV10-1 with TRBJ2-3; 7 positions match TRBD2. CDR3 length: 16 amino acids. The germline CDR1 and CDR2 sequences are WNHNN and SYGVQD (reference sequence). With V trimmed by 3 bases and J by 1 base, 7 bases remained unmatched.